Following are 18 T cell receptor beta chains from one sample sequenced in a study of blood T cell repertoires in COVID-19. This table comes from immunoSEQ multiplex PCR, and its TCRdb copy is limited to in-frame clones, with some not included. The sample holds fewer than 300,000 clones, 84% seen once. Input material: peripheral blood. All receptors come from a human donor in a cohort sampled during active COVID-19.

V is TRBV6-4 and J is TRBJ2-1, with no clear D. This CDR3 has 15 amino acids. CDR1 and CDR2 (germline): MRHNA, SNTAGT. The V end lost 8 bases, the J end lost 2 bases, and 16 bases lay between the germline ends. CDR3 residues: CASPTALTAYNEQFF. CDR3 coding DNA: TGTGCCAGCCCTACAGCTCTAACTGCCTACAATGAGCAGTTCTTC.

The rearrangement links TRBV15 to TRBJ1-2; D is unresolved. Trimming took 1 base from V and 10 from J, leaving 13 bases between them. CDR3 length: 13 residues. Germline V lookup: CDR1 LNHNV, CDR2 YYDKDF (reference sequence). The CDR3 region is CATSRASYRDYTF. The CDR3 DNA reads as TGTGCCACCAGCAGAGCATCCTACAGAGACTACACCTTC.

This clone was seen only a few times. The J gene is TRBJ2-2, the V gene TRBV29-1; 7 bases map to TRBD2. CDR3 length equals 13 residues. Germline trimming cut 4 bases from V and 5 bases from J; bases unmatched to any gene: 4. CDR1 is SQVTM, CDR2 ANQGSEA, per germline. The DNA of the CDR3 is TGCAGCGTTGTTAGAGCGGGGACCGGGGAGCTGTTTTTT. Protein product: CSVVRAGTGELFF.

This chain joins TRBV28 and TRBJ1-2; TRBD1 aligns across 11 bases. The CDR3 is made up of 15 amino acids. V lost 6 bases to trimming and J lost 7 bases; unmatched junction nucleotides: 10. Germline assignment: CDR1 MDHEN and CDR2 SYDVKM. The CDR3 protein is CASRQPGQGVGGYTF. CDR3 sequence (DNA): TGTGCCAGCAGACAGCCGGGACAGGGGGTTGGTGGCTACACCTTC.

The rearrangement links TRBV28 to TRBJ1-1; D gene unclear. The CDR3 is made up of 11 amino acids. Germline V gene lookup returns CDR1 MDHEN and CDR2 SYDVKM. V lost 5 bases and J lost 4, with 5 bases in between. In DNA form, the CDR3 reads TGTGCCAGCAGTACTAGCACTGAAGCTTTCTTT. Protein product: CASSTSTEAFF.

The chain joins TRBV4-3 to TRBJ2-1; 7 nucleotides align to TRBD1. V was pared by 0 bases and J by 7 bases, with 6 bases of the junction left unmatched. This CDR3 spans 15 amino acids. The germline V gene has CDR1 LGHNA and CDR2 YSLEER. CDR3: CASSQDPTGYNEQFF. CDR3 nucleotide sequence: TGCGCCAGCAGCCAAGATCCGACAGGGTATAATGAGCAGTTCTTC.

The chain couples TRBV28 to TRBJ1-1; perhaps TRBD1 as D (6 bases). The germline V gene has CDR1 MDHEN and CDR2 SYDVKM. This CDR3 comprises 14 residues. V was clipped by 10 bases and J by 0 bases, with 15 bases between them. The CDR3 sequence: CATKQGNMNTEAFF. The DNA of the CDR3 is TGTGCCACGAAACAGGGAAACATGAACACTGAAGCTTTCTTT.

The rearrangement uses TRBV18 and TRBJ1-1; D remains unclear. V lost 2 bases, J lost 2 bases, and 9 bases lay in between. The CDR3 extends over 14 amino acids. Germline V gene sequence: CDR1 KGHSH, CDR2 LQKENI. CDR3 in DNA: TGTGCCAGCTCACCAGTACAGCTCAACACTGAAGCTTTCTTT. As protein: CASSPVQLNTEAFF.

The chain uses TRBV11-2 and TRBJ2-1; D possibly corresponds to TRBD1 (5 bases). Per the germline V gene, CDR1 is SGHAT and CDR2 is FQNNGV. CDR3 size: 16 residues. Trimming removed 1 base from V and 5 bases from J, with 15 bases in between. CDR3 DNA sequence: TGTGCCAGCAGCTTAGGTCCAGGGCGGACGGACAATGAGCAGTTCTTC. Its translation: CASSLGPGRTDNEQFF.

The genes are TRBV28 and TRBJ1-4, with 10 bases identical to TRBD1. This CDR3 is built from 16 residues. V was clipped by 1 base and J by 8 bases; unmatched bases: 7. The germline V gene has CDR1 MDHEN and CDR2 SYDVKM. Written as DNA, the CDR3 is TGTGCCAGCAGTTTATCTCAGACAGGGGGCGCAGAAAAACTGTTTTTT. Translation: CASSLSQTGGAEKLFF.

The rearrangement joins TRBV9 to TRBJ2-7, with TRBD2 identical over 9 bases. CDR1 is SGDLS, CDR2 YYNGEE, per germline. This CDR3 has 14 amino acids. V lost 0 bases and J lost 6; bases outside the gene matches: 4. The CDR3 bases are TGTGCCAGCAGCGTAGAGGGACTAGCCTCCGAGCAGTACTTC. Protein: CASSVEGLASEQYF.

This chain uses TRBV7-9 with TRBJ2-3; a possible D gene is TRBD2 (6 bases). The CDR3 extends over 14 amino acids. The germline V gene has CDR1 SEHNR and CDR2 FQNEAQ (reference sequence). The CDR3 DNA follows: TGTGCTAATAATACGGGAGTGGGGGCAGATACGCAGTATTTT. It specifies CANNTGVGADTQYF.

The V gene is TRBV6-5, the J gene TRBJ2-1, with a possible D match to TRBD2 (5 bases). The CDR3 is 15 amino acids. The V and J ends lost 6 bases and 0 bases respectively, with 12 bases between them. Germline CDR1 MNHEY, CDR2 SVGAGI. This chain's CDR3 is CASSRTEGSYNEQFF. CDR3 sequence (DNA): TGTGCCAGCAGCAGGACTGAAGGCTCCTACAATGAGCAGTTCTTC.

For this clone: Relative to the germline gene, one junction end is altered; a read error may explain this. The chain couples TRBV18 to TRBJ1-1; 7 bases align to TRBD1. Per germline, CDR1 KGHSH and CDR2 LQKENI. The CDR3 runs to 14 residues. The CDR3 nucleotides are TGTGCCAGCTCACCAATCTTGGAATCGTTGGGACAGAGTTTT. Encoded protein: CASSPILESLGQSF.

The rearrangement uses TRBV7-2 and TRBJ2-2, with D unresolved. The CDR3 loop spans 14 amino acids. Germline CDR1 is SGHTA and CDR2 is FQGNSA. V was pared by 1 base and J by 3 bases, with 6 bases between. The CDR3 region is CASSLVYHTGELFF. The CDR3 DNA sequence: TGTGCCAGCAGCTTAGTTTATCACACCGGGGAGCTGTTTTTT.

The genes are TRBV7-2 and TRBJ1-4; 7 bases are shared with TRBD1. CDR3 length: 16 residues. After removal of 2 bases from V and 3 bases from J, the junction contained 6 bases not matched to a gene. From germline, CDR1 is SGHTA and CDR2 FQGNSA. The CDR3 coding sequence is TGTGCCAGCAGCTTAACAGGGGAGTTGGCTAATGAAAAACTGTTTTTT. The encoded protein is CASSLTGELANEKLFF.

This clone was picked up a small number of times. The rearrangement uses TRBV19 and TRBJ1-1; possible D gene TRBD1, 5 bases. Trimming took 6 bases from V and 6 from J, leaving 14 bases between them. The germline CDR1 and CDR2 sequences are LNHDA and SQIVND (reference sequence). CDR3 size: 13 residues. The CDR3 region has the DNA TGTGCCAGTAGCATGGGGCGACAGTCTGAAGCTTTCTTT. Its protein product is CASSMGRQSEAFF.

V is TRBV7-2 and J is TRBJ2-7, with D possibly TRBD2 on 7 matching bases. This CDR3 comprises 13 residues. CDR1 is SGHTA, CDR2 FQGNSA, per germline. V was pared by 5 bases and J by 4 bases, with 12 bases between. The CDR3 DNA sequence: TGTGCCAGCAGCGGGGCGGGGGCGTACGAGCAGTACTTC. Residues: CASSGAGAYEQYF.